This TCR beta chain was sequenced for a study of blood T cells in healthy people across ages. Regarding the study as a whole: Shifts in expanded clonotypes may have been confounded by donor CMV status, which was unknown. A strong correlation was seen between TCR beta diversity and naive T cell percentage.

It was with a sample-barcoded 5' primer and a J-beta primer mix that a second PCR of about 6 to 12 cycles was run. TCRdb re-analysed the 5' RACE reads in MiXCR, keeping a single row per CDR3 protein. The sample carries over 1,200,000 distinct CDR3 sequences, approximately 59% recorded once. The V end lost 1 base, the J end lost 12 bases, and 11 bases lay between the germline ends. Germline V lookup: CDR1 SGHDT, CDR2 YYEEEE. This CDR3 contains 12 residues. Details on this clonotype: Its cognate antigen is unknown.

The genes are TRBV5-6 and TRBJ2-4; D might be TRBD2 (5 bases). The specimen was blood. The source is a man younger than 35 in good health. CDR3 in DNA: TGTGCCAGCAGCTTGCCCCGGGGTCCTCAGTACTTC. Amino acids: CASSLPRGPQYF. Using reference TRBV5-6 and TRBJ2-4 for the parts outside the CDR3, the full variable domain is DAGVTQSPTHLIKTRGQQVTLRCSPKSGHDTVSWYQQALGQGPQFIFQYYEEEERQRGNFPDRFSGHQFPNYSSELNVNALLLGDSALYLCASSLPRGPQYFGAGTRLSVL.